One sample yielded the 16 T cell receptor beta chains listed below, sequenced in a study of cytomegalovirus exposure and HLA in healthy donors. PCR amplification relied on 60 Vbeta primers (plus 13 Jbeta primers). Here immunoSEQ multiplex PCR was the method, and the copy in TCRdb shows in-frame clones only, minus some. The repertoire includes 110,000 to 150,000 clones, roughly 71% of them detected once, and over 6.5% sits in the top ten. The sample comprised PBMCs. All receptors come from a man aged 25 to 40 in good health and CMV-seronegative.

The genes are TRBV7-6 and TRBJ2-1, with TRBD2 matching over 15 bases. Germline V gene sequence: CDR1 SGHVS, CDR2 FNYEAQ. The CDR3 loop spans 16 amino acids. The trim removed 5 bases at V and 8 bases at J, leaving 7 bases unmatched. The DNA for the CDR3 is TGTGCCAGCAGCCCCGGGACTAGCGGGGGGACGGATGAGCAGTTCTTC. Amino acids: CASSPGTSGGTDEQFF. The entire variable domain, with the rest obtained from reference TRBV7-6 and TRBJ2-1, is as follows: GAGVSQSPRYKVTKRGQDVALRCDPISGHVSLYWYRQALGQGPEFLTYFNYEAQQDKSGLPNDRFSAERPEGSISTLTIQRTEQRDSAMYRCASSPGTSGGTDEQFFGPGTRLTVL.

This clone turned up a few times. V usage is TRBV10-1 and J usage is TRBJ1-4; 8 nucleotides match TRBD1. V dropped 5 bases and J dropped 8; count of bases not matched to a gene: 7. CDR3 length: 14 amino acids. The germline CDR1 and CDR2 sequences are WNHNN and SYGVQD (reference sequence). CDR3 DNA: TGCGCCAGCAGTCCAGAACAGGGGGGCGAAAAACTGTTTTTT. It yields the protein CASSPEQGGEKLFF.

V gene TRBV2 combines with J gene TRBJ1-2, with D possibly matching TRBD1 (5 bases). This CDR3 contains 15 residues. Trimming stripped 0 bases from V and 7 bases from J, with 15 bases between. The germline V gene encodes CDR1 SNHLY and CDR2 FYNNEI. As DNA, the CDR3 is TGTGCCAGCAGTGAAGCGCTTCGGGGGTTAGGTGGCTACACCTTC. It encodes CASSEALRGLGGYTF. The full variable domain, with the rest looked up from reference TRBV2 and TRBJ1-2, is EPEVTQTPSHQVTQMGQEVILRCVPISNHLYFYWYRQILGQKVEFLVSFYNNEISEKSEIFDDQFSVERPDGSNFTLKIRSTKLEDSAMYFCASSEALRGLGGYTFGSGTRLTVV.

The rearrangement joins TRBV5-1 to TRBJ2-4; D possibly corresponds to TRBD1 (6 bases). Germline CDR1 is SGHRS and CDR2 is YFSETQ. The CDR3 spans 18 residues. The ends were cut back, 0 bases at V and 0 bases at J, with 16 bases in the middle. Written as DNA, the CDR3 is TGCGCCAGCAGCTTGGGGACAGCGAATCACTTAGCCAAAAACATTCAGTACTTC. Protein sequence: CASSLGTANHLAKNIQYF.

This clone was counted between two and nine times. The rearrangement links TRBV23-1 to TRBJ2-7, with D possibly being TRBD2 (5 bases). TRBV23-1 is sorted into the ORF group, with uncertain function. V lost 6 bases and J lost 0, with 18 bases in between. The CDR3 extends over 16 amino acids. CDR3: CASRVGNVGSSYEQYF. The CDR3 DNA reads as TGCGCCAGCAGAGTCGGGAATGTGGGCAGCTCCTACGAGCAGTACTTC.

The chain recombines TRBV5-4 with TRBJ2-3, with a weak D call TRBD2 (6 bases). Trimming took 0 bases from V and 6 from J, leaving 11 bases between them. The CDR3 totals 14 residues. In germline, CDR1 is SGHNT, CDR2 YYREEE (reference sequence). CDR3 DNA sequence: TGTGCCAGCAGCTTGGGCCGGGGGAGGGATACGCAGTATTTT. The encoded protein is CASSLGRGRDTQYF.

The genes are TRBV27 and TRBJ2-1, with D possibly being TRBD2 (6 bases). The CDR3 is 17 amino acids. Germline V gives CDR1 MNHEY, CDR2 SMNVEV (reference sequence). V lost 5 bases and J 5 bases, leaving 22 bases between the germline ends. The CDR3 DNA reads as TGTGCCAGCAGTCCCATCCGAGGTAGCGGCCTCCACAATGAGCAGTTCTTC. Its translation is CASSPIRGSGLHNEQFF.

The table lists this clone with a count of one. The rearrangement joins TRBV11-2 to TRBJ2-7; maybe TRBD1 (5 bases). CDR3 length: 11 residues. Trimming shortened V by 7 bases and J by 6 bases, and 10 bases separated the two germline ends. From germline, CDR1 is SGHAT and CDR2 FQNNGV. The CDR3 DNA reads as TGTGCCAGCACTCTGGGGCTCGAGCAGTACTTC. It encodes CASTLGLEQYF.

The genes are TRBV21-1 and TRBJ1-5. TRBV21-1 is a pseudogene segment. The CDR3 contains 15 residues. The CDR3 DNA is TGTGCCAGCAGCAAAGAACTCTTTGACAATCAGCCCCAGCATTTT. This encodes CASSKELFDNQPQHF.

This chain joins TRBV5-1 and TRBJ2-7; 8 bases are a match to TRBD2. The CDR3 length is 15 residues. Unmatched junction bases numbered 5, after V lost 0 bases and J lost 3 bases. CDR1 is SGHRS, CDR2 YFSETQ, per germline. The CDR3 coding sequence is TGCGCCAGCAGCTTGGGGGGTAGCGGGGACTACGAGCAGTACTTC. Translation: CASSLGGSGDYEQYF.

Only one count was recorded for this clone. The chain employs TRBV29-1 and TRBJ1-1; D possibly corresponds to TRBD1 (5 bases). The germline gives CDR1 SQVTM, CDR2 ANQGSEA. Between the trimmed V and J ends, which lost 2 bases and 6 bases, there was a span of 16 bases. The CDR3 contains 14 residues. The CDR3 here is CSVEFRQGDSEAFF. CDR3 DNA: TGCAGCGTTGAATTCAGGCAGGGTGACTCTGAAGCTTTCTTT.

The rearrangement links TRBV30 to TRBJ1-5; D gene ambiguous. Germline lookup yields CDR1 GTSNPN and CDR2 SVGIG (reference sequence). The CDR3 has 13 amino acids. Trimming left V 1 base short and J 5 bases short, with 9 bases between. The CDR3 DNA follows: TGTGCCTGGAGTGCCACCTATGATCAGCCCCAGCATTTT. Its protein is CAWSATYDQPQHF.

The chain links TRBV27 to TRBJ2-7, with D possibly being TRBD1 (8 bases). Germline CDR1 is MNHEY and CDR2 is SMNVEV (reference sequence). The CDR3 runs to 14 residues. The V end lost 5 bases, the J end lost 5 bases, and 16 bases lay between the germline ends. CDR3 loop: CASSQQGGRDEQYF. The CDR3 DNA follows: TGTGCCAGCAGTCAACAGGGGGGGCGGGACGAGCAGTACTTC.

This chain links TRBV14 with TRBJ1-3; 7 positions match TRBD1. The CDR3 totals 15 residues. Germline trimming cut 1 base from V and 2 bases from J; bases unmatched to any gene: 2. Germline CDR1 is SGHDN and CDR2 is FVKESK. CDR3 DNA: TGTGCCAGCAGCCAAGCGGGGACAGCTGGAAACACCATATATTTT. Protein: CASSQAGTAGNTIYF.

The chain joins TRBV28 to TRBJ1-5, with D possibly being TRBD1 (5 bases). CDR3 length: 16 residues. The germline CDR1 and CDR2 sequences are MDHEN and SYDVKM. The ends were cut back, 3 bases at V and 6 bases at J, with 18 bases in the middle. The CDR3 bases are TGTGCCAGCAGTTTGGACAAAGGGGTGACCGGTCAGCCCCAGCATTTT. Translation gives CASSLDKGVTGQPQHF.

The V call is TRBV30, the J call TRBJ1-4, with 8 bases identical to TRBD1. The trim removed 8 bases at V and 4 bases at J, leaving 9 bases unmatched. This CDR3 has 14 amino acids. Germline values: CDR1 GTSNPN, CDR2 SVGIG (reference sequence). The CDR3 sequence: CAVDYGQGNEKLFF. The CDR3, as DNA: TGTGCCGTAGACTACGGACAGGGTAATGAAAAACTGTTTTTT.